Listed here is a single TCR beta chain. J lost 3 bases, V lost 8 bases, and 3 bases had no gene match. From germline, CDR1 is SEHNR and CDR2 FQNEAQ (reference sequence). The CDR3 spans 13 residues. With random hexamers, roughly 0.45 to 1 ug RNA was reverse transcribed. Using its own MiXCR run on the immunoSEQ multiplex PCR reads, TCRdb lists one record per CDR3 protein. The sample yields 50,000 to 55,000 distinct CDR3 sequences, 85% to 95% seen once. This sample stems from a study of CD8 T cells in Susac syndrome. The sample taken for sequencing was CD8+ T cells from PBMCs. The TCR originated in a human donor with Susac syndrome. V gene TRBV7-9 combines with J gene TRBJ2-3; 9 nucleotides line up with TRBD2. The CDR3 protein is CASPGLATDTQYF. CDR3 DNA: TGTGCCAGCCCGGGACTAGCAACAGATACGCAGTATTTT.